The rows below give T cell receptor beta chains drawn from one sample of a study of T cell responses to AZD1222 COVID-19 vaccine. TCRdb's table, derived via immunoSEQ multiplex PCR, lists solely in-frame clones and lacks some. The data contain approximately 140,000 clones, approximately 92% of them seen just once; the ten biggest clones take up 3% to 3.5%. Specimen: peripheral blood, collected 28 days after the second AZD1222 dose. Receptor source: an adult who received the AZD1222 COVID-19 vaccine. CDR3s include the opening cysteine and the closing phenylalanine or tryptophan. The D gene is left open where the match is weak. Clone size appears in some rows only: once, few, many, or a class for an expanded clone.

>NA|TRBV4-1|NA|TRBJ1-1
CASSQEPIRGRLNTEAFF
TGCGCCAGCAGCCAAGAGCCGATCCGAGGCAGACTGAACACTGAAGCTTTCTTT
>NA|TRBV4-2|TRBD2|TRBJ2-7
CASSQDGGSTYEQYF
TGTGCCAGCAGCCAAGACGGCGGGAGCACCTACGAGCAGTACTTC
>NA|TRBV27|NA|TRBJ2-1
CATLSTGPRAYNEQFF
TGTGCCACCTTATCAACCGGGCCTCGCGCCTACAATGAGCAGTTCTTC
>NA|TRBV24-1|TRBD1|TRBJ2-2
CATSDLGQANTGELFF
TGTGCCACCAGTGATTTGGGACAGGCGAACACCGGGGAGCTGTTTTTT
>NA|TRBV10-3|TRBD1|TRBJ1-5
CAISGSGQGPSGNQPQHF
TGTGCCATCAGTGGTTCGGGACAGGGCCCTAGTGGCAATCAGCCCCAGCATTTT
>NA|TRBV5-4|NA|TRBJ2-1
CASSLAVGIGSYNEQFF
TGTGCCAGCAGCTTGGCCGTCGGGATAGGCTCCTACAATGAGCAGTTCTTC
>once|TRBV28|TRBD1|TRBJ1-4
CASRPNRGSGTEKLFF
TGTGCCAGCAGGCCGAACAGGGGCTCAGGGACTGAAAAACTGTTTTTT
>NA|TRBV18|NA|TRBJ1-5
CASSFQRQGNQPQHF
TGTGCCAGCTCGTTTCAGAGACAGGGCAATCAGCCCCAGCATTTT
>NA|TRBV29-1|NA|TRBJ2-5
CSVGGLVQETQYF
TGCAGCGTGGGAGGACTCGTACAAGAGACCCAGTACTTC
>once|TRBV9|TRBD2|TRBJ2-5
CASSVLAAQETQYF
TGTGCCAGCAGCGTGCTAGCGGCCCAAGAGACCCAGTACTTC
>NA|TRBV6-5|TRBD1|TRBJ2-1
CASSYRAGGYNEQFF
TGTGCCAGCAGTTACCGGGCAGGGGGCTACAATGAGCAGTTCTTC
>NA|TRBV6-5|TRBD2|TRBJ2-7
CASHRSGRALYEQYF
TGTGCCAGCCATCGAAGCGGGAGGGCCCTCTACGAGCAGTACTTC
>NA|TRBV30|TRBD1|TRBJ1-2
CAWSSGGDYGYTF
TGTGCCTGGAGTTCAGGGGGCGACTATGGCTACACCTTC
>NA|TRBV11-2|TRBD2|TRBJ2-1
CASSKGLAGEGEQFF
TGTGCCAGCAGCAAGGGACTAGCGGGAGAGGGTGAGCAGTTCTTC
>NA|TRBV5-1|NA|TRBJ1-2
CASSVSGQNYGYTF
TGCGCCAGCAGCGTTTCGGGGCAGAACTATGGCTACACCTTC